This is a list of T cell receptor beta chains from one sample in a study of OX40 agonist ivuxolimab in advanced cancers. Using immunoSEQ multiplex PCR, the repertoire was profiled, and TCRdb retains in-frame clones only, with some absent. The sample records 65,000 or so clones, about 83% being singletons. The specimen was CD4+ or CD8+ T cells sorted from blood, collected in a trial of the OX40 agonist ivuxolimab. The source of these receptors is an adult with an advanced solid tumor such as melanoma, head and neck, liver or kidney cancer. Each CDR3 is given with its conserved first and last residue. D genes are given only for firm matches. Part of the rows lack a size; the others show once, few, many or a class for expanded clones.

J,V,size,D,CDR3,DNA
TRBJ2-3,TRBV6-6,NA,NA,CASRAGADTQYF,TGTGCCAGCCGGGCAGGGGCAGATACGCAGTATTTT
TRBJ1-4,TRBV6-6,NA,TRBD1,CASRENRGQGRKLFF,TGTGCCAGCAGAGAGAACAGGGGGCAGGGGCGAAAACTGTTTTTT
TRBJ1-2,TRBV5-1,NA,NA,CASSPVGAYGYTF,TGCGCCAGCAGTCCCGTCGGGGCCTATGGCTACACCTTC
TRBJ1-5,TRBV15,NA,TRBD1,CATSTGGPNQPQHF,TGTGCCACCAGCACAGGGGGGCCAAATCAGCCCCAGCATTTT
TRBJ2-5,TRBV5-1,NA,TRBD2,CASRWGLAGVETQYF,TGCGCCAGCAGATGGGGGCTAGCGGGAGTAGAGACCCAGTACTTC
TRBJ2-3,TRBV21-1,NA,NA,CASSERGCTDTQYF,TGTGCCAGCAGCGAGCGGGGTTGCACAGATACGCAGTATTTT
TRBJ1-3,TRBV6-5,NA,NA,CAISSGNTIYF,TGTGCCATCAGCTCTGGAAACACCATATATTTT
TRBJ2-2,TRBV5-1,NA,NA,CASSLPGTASTGELFF,TGCGCCAGCAGCTTGCCCGGGACCGCGAGCACCGGGGAGCTGTTTTTT
TRBJ1-1,TRBV19,NA,NA,CASSIGPGVTEAFF,TGTGCCAGTAGTATAGGTCCAGGGGTCACTGAAGCTTTCTTT
TRBJ1-3,TRBV5-5,NA,NA,CASSLSPGTSGNTIYF,TGTGCCAGCAGCTTGTCGCCGGGGACATCTGGAAACACCATATATTTT
TRBJ2-4,TRBV6-1,few,NA,CASSEPSKNIQYF,TGTGCCAGCAGTGAACCGTCCAAAAACATTCAGTACTTC
TRBJ2-2,TRBV11-2,NA,NA,CASSAGIAGELFF,TGTGCCAGCAGCGCCGGGATCGCCGGGGAGCTGTTTTTT
TRBJ2-1,TRBV5-1,NA,NA,CASSSPGPNEQFF,TGCGCCAGCAGCTCCCCGGGGCCCAATGAGCAGTTCTTC
TRBJ2-3,TRBV5-5,NA,TRBD2,CASSQSGLAATDTQYF,TGTGCCAGCAGCCAGAGTGGACTAGCTGCCACAGATACGCAGTATTTT
TRBJ2-2,TRBV28,NA,NA,CASSQGFEELFF,TGTGCCAGCAGCCAGGGGTTCGAGGAGCTGTTTTTT
TRBJ2-7,TRBV4-2,NA,NA,CASSQGRGSSYEQYF,TGTGCCAGCAGCCAAGGTCGAGGTAGCTCCTACGAGCAGTACTTC
TRBJ1-1,TRBV7-9,once,NA,CASSEGQMNTEAFF,TGTGCCAGCAGCGAGGGACAAATGAACACTGAAGCTTTCTTT
TRBJ2-1,TRBV9,NA,NA,CASSVSNRGAGAYNEQFF,TGTGCCAGCAGCGTATCGAACAGGGGGGCGGGAGCCTACAATGAGCAGTTCTTC
TRBJ2-2,TRBV2,NA,TRBD1,CASSGTGSRSVGELFF,TGTGCCAGCAGCGGGACAGGGTCTCGTTCGGTCGGGGAGCTGTTTTTT
TRBJ1-2,TRBV2,NA,NA,CASSERGYGYTF,TGTGCCAGCAGTGAAAGAGGGTATGGCTACACCTTC
TRBJ2-2,TRBV4-1,NA,TRBD1,CASSQSRGPVGTGELFF,TGCGCCAGCAGCCAGAGCAGGGGGCCCGTTGGCACCGGGGAGCTGTTTTTT
TRBJ1-1,TRBV6-6,NA,NA,CASSLHQNTEAFF,TGTGCCAGCAGTCTACACCAGAACACTGAAGCTTTCTTT
TRBJ2-1,TRBV6-1,NA,NA,CASSERNLYNEQFF,TGTGCCAGCTCCGAGCGGAACTTATACAATGAGCAGTTCTTC
TRBJ2-4,TRBV29-1,few,TRBD2,CSVEDRGSGGNIQYF,TGCAGCGTTGAAGATCGGGGGAGCGGGGGGAACATTCAGTACTTC
TRBJ2-5,TRBV4-1,NA,TRBD1,CASSRGTGETQYF,TGCGCCAGCAGCCGGGGGACAGGAGAGACCCAGTACTTC
TRBJ2-3,TRBV10-2,once,TRBD2,CASAQLAGGTDTQYF,TGCGCCAGCGCCCAACTAGCGGGGGGTACAGATACGCAGTATTTT
TRBJ1-3,TRBV7-2,NA,TRBD1,CASSPRGSTRGNTIYF,TGTGCCAGCAGCCCCAGGGGGTCGACCCGGGGAAACACCATATATTTT
TRBJ2-1,TRBV5-1,NA,TRBD1,CASSRRQGREQFF,TGCGCCAGCAGCCGCCGACAGGGACGGGAGCAGTTCTTC
TRBJ2-1,TRBV19,NA,TRBD2,CASSTVTSGRAGDEQFF,TGTGCCAGTAGTACGGTAACTAGCGGGAGGGCCGGTGATGAGCAGTTCTTC
TRBJ1-1,TRBV18,few,TRBD1,CASSRDRNTEAFF,TGTGCCAGCTCACGGGACAGGAACACTGAAGCTTTCTTT
TRBJ2-4,TRBV5-6,once,TRBD2,CASSLGGSGNLIQYF,TGTGCCAGCAGCCTCGGGGGGTCAGGGAACCTTATTCAGTACTTC
TRBJ2-7,TRBV5-4,NA,TRBD1,CASSRDRDHEQYF,TGTGCCAGCAGCAGGGACAGGGACCACGAGCAGTACTTC
TRBJ2-1,TRBV5-1,NA,TRBD1,CASSFGQGYNEQFF,TGCGCCAGCAGCTTTGGACAGGGGTACAATGAGCAGTTCTTC
TRBJ1-2,TRBV7-2,NA,TRBD1,CASSLGTGGSPGYTF,TGTGCCAGCAGCTTAGGGACAGGCGGCTCTCCTGGCTACACCTTC
TRBJ2-2,TRBV29-1,NA,NA,CSVAGSNTGELFF,TGCAGCGTTGCCGGATCGAACACCGGGGAGCTGTTTTTT
TRBJ2-1,TRBV18,NA,TRBD2,CASSPPSSGANNEQFF,TGTGCCAGCTCACCACCGTCCAGCGGGGCCAACAATGAGCAGTTCTTC
TRBJ1-3,TRBV4-2,NA,NA,CASSQGLRSRSGNTIYF,TGTGCCAGCAGCCAAGGGTTACGATCCCGCTCTGGAAACACCATATATTTT
TRBJ1-4,TRBV7-9,NA,NA,CASSPEGYEKLFF,TGTGCCAGCAGTCCCGAAGGATATGAAAAACTGTTTTTT
TRBJ2-5,TRBV20-1,NA,NA,CMGSHQETQYF,TGCATGGGATCCCACCAAGAGACCCAGTACTTC